This TCR beta chain is from a study of cytomegalovirus exposure and HLA in healthy donors (dated by TCRdb to the late 2010s). A note on the overall study: According to an earlier analysis of a few hundred of the donors, about 179 million T cells yielded roughly 100 million unique TCR beta sequences and approximately 280 Gb of sequence data. An early release that covered about 600 HLA-typed donors contained about 300 gigabases of sequencing data and around 80 million unique TCR sequences. Of the roughly 400 genotyped donors, over 65% fell in the genetic ancestry cluster associated with self-reported Caucasian donors. The study was designed to test whether signatures of past pathogen exposure could be identified by cataloging public T cell receptors. The study used immunosequencing to profile the T cell repertoires of hundreds of subjects and linked those repertoires to cytomegalovirus serostatus. Besides the first cohort of around 670 subjects, a separate validation cohort made up of over 100 different subjects was used. The study combined high-throughput TCR immunosequencing, statistical association of individual TCRs with disease status, and machine learning to predict cytomegalovirus infection status. A later analysis re-examined previously published TCR beta repertoires from about 700 donors and added high-resolution HLA genotyping to investigate patterns of TCR occurrence. The later analysis used no new phenotypic data to find candidate immune exposures, relying instead on TCR beta sequences and their occurrence across donors. An earlier analysis of several hundred of the donors applied high-throughput TCR beta sequencing to assess whether each TCR beta V gene segment acted as functional or pseudogenic. Donor age, sex, ethnicity and CMV serostatus were compiled alongside the repertoire data. Genome-wide SNP genotypes for about three fifths of the roughly 670 donors were used in a later genetic analysis, which treated that subset as a discovery cohort. All discovery cohort repertoires had been generated on a single sequencing platform. HLA typing included class I and class II loci at four-digit resolution. Typing coverage differed by locus: A, B, C, DRB1 and DQB1 were typed in about 629-630 donors, DQA1 in around 500, DPA1 in approximately 610, and DPB1 in just under 480. Four or five DR-DQ haplotypes were handled as single units for association and clustering, since linkage in the cohort was strong. Across 398 genotyped donors of the cohort, an average of approximately 240,000 unique TCR beta nucleotide sequences per donor were sequenced, and around 19% of those sequences were non-productive.

The CDR3 covers 15 residues, taking in both the cysteine and the phenylalanine. Only the CDR3 part of the read is kept: 45 bases, read in frame from the first base. CDR1 MGHRA and CDR2 YSYEKL were looked up in the germline V gene. V is shortened by 1 base, J by 0 bases, and the region joining them spans 7 bases. In total, roughly 670 healthy bone marrow donors made up the cohort. At the time of sampling, every cohort member was nominally healthy, though immune exposures that went unrecorded were likely present. The donor was CMV seronegative and belonged to the group of under 400 seronegative cohort members. Each donor provided a peripheral blood sample, and peripheral blood mononuclear cells were used for TCR beta sequencing. The Qiagen DNeasy Blood Extraction Kit was used to extract genomic DNA from the blood cell samples. General findings and caveats noted by the study authors: In a later analysis, HLA-associated TCR beta chains showed more clonal expansion and lower generation probabilities than non-associated chains that were equally common. Because HLA typing was missing for some donors at each locus, association tests included only the typed subset. A further reported finding was that TCR beta sequences accurately predicted the HLA-A and HLA-B alleles for most subjects in the first cohort. Because counts were too low, seventeen rarely observed V segments, including chromosome 9 orphons, were excluded from the earlier analysis of some 590 of the donors. The classifier was reported to diagnose cytomegalovirus status with high specificity and sensitivity in both the original cohort and the validation cohort. A group of highly shared sequence variants was considered likely to be a technical artifact of the sequencing pipeline. Linkage disequilibrium might explain the correlated functional status among segregating V segments, but an unknown experimental factor could not be excluded. A later genetic analysis associated a missense DCLRE1C variant with V-gene and J-gene trimming of TCR beta chains, and an independent cohort replicated the association. Compared with the roughly 700-donor mean, donors in an Asian-associated ancestry cluster had fewer N-insertions in productive TCRs, according to a later genetic analysis. In a later analysis, several top co-occurrence clusters were reported to appear linked to parvovirus B19, influenza, CMV and Epstein-Barr virus. In an earlier analysis of some 640 of the donors, most TCR beta V segments were observed in productive rearrangements about 90% or about 30% of the time, broadly matching IMGT annotations. A total of about 180 TCR beta chains were listed by the study as associated with cytomegalovirus. Assigning TCR associations to individual alleles was difficult when HLA alleles, especially DR and DQ, strongly co-occurred. CMV serostatus was the only immune exposure information available for the cohort. The presence/absence analyses assumed that sequencing depth was roughly uniform across donors, and that assumption may not be true. Most TCR sequences were observed very rarely across donors, whereas some public TCRs were present in many individuals. Specific HLA alleles were associated with some 15,000 TCR beta sequences at a false discovery rate of 0.05 in a later analysis. The authors suggested that the approach could potentially be extended to other disease states and immunological phenotypes. In vitro tests confirmed that three of the cytomegalovirus-associated TCR beta chains recognize cytomegalovirus antigens. In a later analysis, the rate of TCR association differed among HLA loci, with DRB1 alleles having the most associated TCRs and HLA-C alleles having the fewest. This cohort had only TCR beta chains sequenced, and the lack of alpha or paired-chain data limited which features could be detected. A later analysis found that most CMV-associated TCR beta chains appeared HLA-restricted, with HLA associations seemingly driven largely by CMV exposure. Because the 87-base-pair reads could not distinguish some IMGT-functional V segments, including TRBV6-2 and TRBV6-3, those segments were excluded.

The library was prepared using the immunoSEQ multiplex PCR assay. For the multiplex PCR, a mixture combining 60 forward primers for TCR Vbeta segments and 13 reverse primers for TCR Jbeta segments was used. Amplification of the CDR3 region of rearranged TCR beta genes was performed with a multiplex PCR assay on genomic DNA. On the Illumina HiSeq System, the amplified TCR beta libraries were sequenced as 87-base-pair reads. In the paper's pipeline: Across the 700 or so repertoires, a later analysis counted 80 million or so unique TCR beta chains, around 11 million of which were shared by at least two donors. To remove PCR and sequencing errors, raw reads were error-corrected and collapsed into unique sequences using a nearest-neighbor algorithm that merged closely related sequences. CDR3 sequences were aligned to IMGT reference sequences to assign V, D and J gene segments. Each retained sequence needed at least a six-nucleotide match to both a V gene segment and a J gene segment. A rearrangement was called productive if the CDR3 had no stop codons and remained in frame with V and J, and every other rearrangement was called non-productive. Following IMGT convention, CDR3 was defined as the stretch from the second conserved V-encoded cysteine up to the conserved J-encoded phenylalanine. The earlier analysis of some 550 of the donors excluded any sequence lacking an unambiguous match to a single V gene segment. In an earlier analysis of 587 of the donors, a V segment was called functional when productive rearrangements were above 56.7%, and segregating when the standard deviation between donors exceeded 5%. To diagnose cytomegalovirus status from the catalog of TCR beta chain sequences, a statistical classification framework was built. In a later analysis, V and J genes were assigned by comparing TCR nucleotide sequences against IMGT/GENE-DB human TR gene sequences. In a later analysis, CDR3 sequences and most-parsimonious VDJ recombination scenarios were assigned using the TCRdist pipeline. In a later analysis, each TCR beta chain was defined by its CDR3 amino acid sequence together with its V-gene family, and reads lacking a unique V-gene family were excluded. A later analysis removed roughly 590 highly shared, low-generation-probability nucleotide sequences to deal with suspected cross-contamination and a sequencing artifact. In a later analysis, a clonal expansion index was calculated for each public chain from normalized within-repertoire ranks of inferred template counts. Generation probabilities in a later analysis came from a VDJ recombination model fitted to out-of-frame rearrangements, and those results were checked against IGoR. A later analysis scored TCR-TCR, TCR-HLA and TCR-CMV co-occurrence with hypergeometric tests, applying a repertoire-size bias correction to TCR pairs. False discovery rates were estimated in a later analysis by permuting HLA or CMV assignments 20 times. In a later analysis, co-occurring TCRs were grouped using DBSCAN, and TCRdist sequence similarity was added for clustering within HLA-allele-positive subsets. Repertoires with fewer than 30,000 or more than 120,000 public chains, plus five repertoires with anomalous nucleotide sharing, were excluded from co-occurrence clustering. What TCRdb holds here is the immuneACCESS table cut down to in-frame rearrangements. Part of the clones is not present; checked against another copy, under half of the missing clones reflect an unresolved V gene, and the others are unexplained. The DNA gave D and trimming, while V, J and clone size come from that table. The sample has around 210,000 clones on record, about 78% of them singletons. The top ten constitute roughly 3% of the sample.

Details on this clone: Its antigen specificity is not known. No base quality information exists; no much larger clone differs at one position.

This receptor was identified in a woman aged 25 to 39 in good health and CMV-seronegative. The V and J genes are TRBV4-1 and TRBJ1-3, with the identity of the D gene unclear. The source material was PBMCs. The CDR3 corresponds to CASSQAPNSGNTIYF. The DNA sequence follows: TGCGCCAGCAGCCAAGCCCCTAACTCTGGAAACACCATATATTTT.